This T cell receptor beta chain was sequenced during a study of blood T cell repertoires in COVID-19. Overall study: Sites in the United States, Italy and Spain provided acute and convalescent COVID-19 samples. From T cells, B-cell-depleted T cells, or PBMCs came the material, which was cDNA or gDNA.

The germline CDR1 and CDR2 sequences are MNHEY and SVGAGI. This CDR3 has 14 amino acids. The ends were cut back, 6 bases at V and 6 bases at J, with 17 bases in the middle. Source study methods: Estimates of nucleated cell counts were drawn from the amplification of reference gene primers. Using immunoSEQ multiplex PCR, the repertoire was profiled, and TCRdb retains in-frame clones only, with some absent. That table furnishes V, J and clone size, whereas the DNA furnished D and trimming. The sample has 210,000 or so clones, approximately 80% seen once. This sequence joins TRBV6-5 and TRBJ1-2; no clear D gene. The sample consisted of peripheral blood. The TCR originated in a woman older than 75 with acute or convalescent COVID-19. CDR3 in DNA: TGTGCCAGCAGGCAAATAGCGGCTGTAAATGGCTACACCTTC. It codes for CASRQIAAVNGYTF.